The 10 T cell receptor beta chains presented below share a single source sample, sequenced in a study of T cells in localized non-small cell lung cancer. Generated by immunoSEQ multiplex PCR, the TCRdb table keeps only in-frame clones and is missing some. Of more than 1,500 clones in the sample, 25% to 30% were seen once. Sequencing was performed on normal lung tissue next to the tumor, taken before any cancer treatment. These receptors originate from a woman aged 40-75 years with stage II lung adenocarcinoma.

The chain recombines TRBV5-1 with TRBJ1-5, with D tentatively TRBD1 (5 bases). Germline loops: CDR1 SGHRS, CDR2 YFSETQ. V dropped 0 bases and J dropped 4 bases, with 11 bases sitting between them. The CDR3 runs to 15 residues. CDR3 loop: CASSLVSGPNQPQHF. The DNA for the CDR3 is TGCGCCAGCAGCTTGGTATCGGGGCCAAATCAGCCCCAGCATTTT.

Within the sample, this clone is medium-sized. The chain uses TRBV2 and TRBJ2-7; TRBD1 or TRBD2 may be the D gene (5 bases each). Trimming cost V 6 bases and J 2 bases, with 14 bases left between them. CDR1 is SNHLY and CDR2 is FYNNEI in the germline V gene. CDR3 length equals 14 residues. CDR3 coding DNA: TGTGCCAGCAGCCAGTCCGGGACCACCTACGAGCAGTACTTC. It codes for CASSQSGTTYEQYF.

The rearrangement uses TRBV28 and TRBJ2-7; no definite D call. The V gene's germline CDR1 is MDHEN and CDR2 SYDVKM. The ends were cut back, 7 bases at V and 0 bases at J, with 10 bases in the middle. CDR3 length: 13 amino acids. DNA of the CDR3: TGTGCCAGCATAAAGGCGGCCTCCTACGAGCAGTACTTC. Its translation is CASIKAASYEQYF.

The V and J genes are TRBV11-3 and TRBJ2-1, with 8 bases identical to TRBD1. Germline V lookup: CDR1 SGHNT, CDR2 YENEEA. The CDR3 is 17 residues long. V shed 2 bases and J 3 bases; nucleotides not matched to a gene: 9. CDR3 nucleotides: TGTGCCAGCAGCTTACGAGGAGGACAGGGAGACTACAATGAGCAGTTCTTC. This sequence encodes CASSLRGGQGDYNEQFF.

The chain has TRBV11-3 and TRBJ2-5; 10 bases line up with TRBD2. Per the germline V gene, CDR1 is SGHNT and CDR2 is YENEEA. Trimming removed 1 base from V and 5 bases from J; junction bases left unmatched: 1. The CDR3 contains 14 residues. The CDR3 here is CASSLGAGGETQYF. The CDR3 DNA follows: TGTGCCAGCAGCTTAGGAGCGGGGGGGGAGACCCAGTACTTC.

This chain connects TRBV11-3 to TRBJ1-2, with D possibly TRBD1 on 5 matching bases. Trimming took off 5 bases at V and 4 bases at J, with 17 bases between the two ends. This CDR3 is built from 15 residues. Germline CDR1 SGHNT, CDR2 YENEEA. The CDR3: CASSPNLGTGYGYTF. The DNA for the CDR3 is TGTGCCAGCAGCCCCAACCTCGGGACTGGCTATGGCTACACCTTC.

This chain uses TRBV29-1 with TRBJ2-5, with 9 bases aligning to TRBD1. The germline gives CDR1 SQVTM, CDR2 ANQGSEA. J gave up 3 bases and V 7 bases, and 6 bases lay outside the gene matches. The CDR3 spans 13 residues. In DNA form, the CDR3 reads TGCAGCGCTTACAGGGGGCAAAAAGAGACCCAGTACTTC. It translates to CSAYRGQKETQYF. Looking up the rest from reference TRBV29-1 and TRBJ2-5 gives the full variable domain: SAVISQKPSRDICQRGTSLTIQCQVDSQVTMMFWYRQQPGQSLTLIATANQGSEATYESGFVIDKFPISRPNLTFSTLTVSNMSPEDSSIYLCSAYRGQKETQYFGPGTRLLVL.

This clone occurred a few times. J is TRBJ2-2 and V is TRBV11-3; D remains unclear. This CDR3 has 14 amino acids. V lost 2 bases and J 6 bases, leaving 10 bases between the germline ends. Germline CDR1 and CDR2: SGHNT and YENEEA. The CDR3 DNA reads as TGTGCCAGCAGCTTATACTCGAAACCCGGGGAGCTGTTTTTT. It is translated as CASSLYSKPGELFF.

This chain joins TRBV28 and TRBJ1-2, with no clear D. The length of the CDR3 is 13 residues. The germline CDR1 and CDR2 sequences are MDHEN and SYDVKM. Between the trimmed V and J ends, which lost 11 bases and 8 bases, there was a span of 21 bases. The CDR3 is CAVKGLMREGYTF. The CDR3 nucleotides are TGTGCCGTAAAAGGCTTAATGAGGGAGGGCTACACCTTC.

This clone was seen more than once but under ten times. The same CDR3 is also encoded by other DNA sequences in this sample. The chain is built from TRBV18 and TRBJ1-5; 11 nucleotides agree with TRBD1. The CDR3 is made up of 16 amino acids. The germline CDR1 and CDR2 sequences are KGHSH and LQKENI. Germline trimming cut 0 bases from V and 6 bases from J; bases unmatched to any gene: 4. The CDR3 protein is CASSPPPGQGGQPQHF. The CDR3 coding sequence is TGTGCCAGCTCACCACCGCCGGGACAGGGGGGTCAGCCCCAGCATTTT.